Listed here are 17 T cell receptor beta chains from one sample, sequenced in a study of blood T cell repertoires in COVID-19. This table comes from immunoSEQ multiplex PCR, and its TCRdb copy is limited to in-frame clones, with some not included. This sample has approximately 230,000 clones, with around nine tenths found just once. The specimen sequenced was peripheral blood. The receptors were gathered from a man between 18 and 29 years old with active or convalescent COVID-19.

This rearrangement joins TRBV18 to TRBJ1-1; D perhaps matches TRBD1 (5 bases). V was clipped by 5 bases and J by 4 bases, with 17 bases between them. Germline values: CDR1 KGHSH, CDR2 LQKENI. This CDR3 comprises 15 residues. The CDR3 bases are TGTGCCAGCTCAGCTTTAGGCGGGACGGGCACTGAAGCTTTCTTT. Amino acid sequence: CASSALGGTGTEAFF.

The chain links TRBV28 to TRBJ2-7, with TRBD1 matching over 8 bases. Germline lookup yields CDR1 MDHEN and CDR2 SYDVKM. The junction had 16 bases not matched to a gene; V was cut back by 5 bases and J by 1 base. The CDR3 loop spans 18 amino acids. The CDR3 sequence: CASSLTLTGVRESYEQYF. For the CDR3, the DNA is TGTGCCAGCAGTCTAACCCTGACAGGGGTAAGGGAATCCTACGAGCAGTACTTC.

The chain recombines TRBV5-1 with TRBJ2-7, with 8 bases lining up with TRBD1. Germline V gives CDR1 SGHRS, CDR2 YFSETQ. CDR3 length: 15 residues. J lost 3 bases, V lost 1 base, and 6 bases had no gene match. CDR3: CASSLLTGDVYEQYF. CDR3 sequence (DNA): TGCGCCAGCAGCTTGCTGACAGGGGACGTCTACGAGCAGTACTTC. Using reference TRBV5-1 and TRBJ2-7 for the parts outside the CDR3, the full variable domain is KAGVTQTPRYLIKTRGQQVTLSCSPISGHRSVSWYQQTPGQGLQFLFEYFSETQRNKGNFPGRFSGRQFSNSRSEMNVSTLELGDSALYLCASSLLTGDVYEQYFGPGTRLTVT.

The CDR3 loop reads CASRMGGDSPLHF. The CDR3 DNA is TGCGCCAGCAGAATGGGAGGGGACTCACCCCTCCACTTT. This rearrangement joins TRBV4-1 to TRBJ1-6, with D possibly TRBD1 on 5 matching bases. This CDR3 region has 13 residues. Germline assignment: CDR1 MGHRA and CDR2 YSYEKL. V lost 6 bases to trimming and J lost 10 bases, with 13 bases between them.

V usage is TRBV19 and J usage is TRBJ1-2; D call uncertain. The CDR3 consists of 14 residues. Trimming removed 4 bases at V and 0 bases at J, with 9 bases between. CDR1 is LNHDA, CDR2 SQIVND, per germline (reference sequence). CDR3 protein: CASSTESTNYGYTF. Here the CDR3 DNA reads TGTGCCAGTAGTACGGAGTCAACTAACTATGGCTACACCTTC.

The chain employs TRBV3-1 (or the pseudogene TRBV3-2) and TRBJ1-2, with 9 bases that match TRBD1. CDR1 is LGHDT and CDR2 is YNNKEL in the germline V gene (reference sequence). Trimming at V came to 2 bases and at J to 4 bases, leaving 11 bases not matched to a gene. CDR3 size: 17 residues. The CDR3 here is CASSQTGQGPVSYGYTF. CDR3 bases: TGTGCCAGCAGCCAAACCGGACAGGGGCCGGTTAGCTATGGCTACACCTTC.

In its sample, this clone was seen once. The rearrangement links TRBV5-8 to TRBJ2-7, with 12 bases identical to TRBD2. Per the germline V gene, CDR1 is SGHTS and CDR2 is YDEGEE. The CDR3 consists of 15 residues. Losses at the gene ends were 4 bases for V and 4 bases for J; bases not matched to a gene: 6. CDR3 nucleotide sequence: TGTGCCAGCAGCCCCGGGACTAGCGGGCTGTACGAGCAGTACTTC. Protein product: CASSPGTSGLYEQYF.

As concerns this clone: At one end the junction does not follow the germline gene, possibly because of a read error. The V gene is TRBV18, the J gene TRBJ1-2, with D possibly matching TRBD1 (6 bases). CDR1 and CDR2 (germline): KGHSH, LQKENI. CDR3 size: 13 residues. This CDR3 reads CATSQGLIRGYTF. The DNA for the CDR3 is TGTGCCACCTCACAGGGACTAATCCGGGGCTACACCTTC. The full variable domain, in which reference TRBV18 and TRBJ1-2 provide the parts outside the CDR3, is NAGVMQNPRHLVRRRGQEARLRCSPMKGHSHVYWYRQLPEEGLKFMVYLQKENIIDESGMPKERFSAEFPKEGPSILRIQQVVRGDSAAYFCATSQGLIRGYTFGSGTRLTVV.

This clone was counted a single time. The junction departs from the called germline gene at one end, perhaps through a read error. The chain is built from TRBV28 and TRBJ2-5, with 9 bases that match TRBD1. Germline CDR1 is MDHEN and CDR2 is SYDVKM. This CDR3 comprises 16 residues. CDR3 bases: TGTGCCAGCAGCCCAGGGGGGGGACAGGGCTCGGAGACCAAGTACTTC. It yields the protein CASSPGGGQGSETKYF.

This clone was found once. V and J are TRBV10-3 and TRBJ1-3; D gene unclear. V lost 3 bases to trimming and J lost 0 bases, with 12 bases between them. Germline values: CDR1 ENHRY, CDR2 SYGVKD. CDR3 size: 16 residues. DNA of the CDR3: TGTGCCATCAGTGATCGGTCCGGGATCTCTGGAAACACCATATATTTT. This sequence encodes CAISDRSGISGNTIYF.

CDR3 amino acids: CSAQGILDTEAFF. In DNA form, the CDR3 reads TGCAGCGCTCAGGGAATCCTCGACACTGAAGCTTTCTTT. The chain employs TRBV29-1 and TRBJ1-1; TRBD1 is a possible D gene (5 bases). The V end lost 7 bases, the J end lost 3 bases, and 15 bases lay between the germline ends. The CDR3 extends over 13 amino acids. Germline-derived CDR1 and CDR2 are SQVTM and ANQGSEA.

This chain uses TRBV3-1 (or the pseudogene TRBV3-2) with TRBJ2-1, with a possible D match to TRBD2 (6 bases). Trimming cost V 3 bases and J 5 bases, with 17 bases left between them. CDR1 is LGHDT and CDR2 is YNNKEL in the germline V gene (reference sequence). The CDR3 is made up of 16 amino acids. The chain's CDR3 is CASSHWRGTDDNEQFF. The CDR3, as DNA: TGTGCCAGCAGCCATTGGCGGGGAACCGACGACAATGAGCAGTTCTTC.

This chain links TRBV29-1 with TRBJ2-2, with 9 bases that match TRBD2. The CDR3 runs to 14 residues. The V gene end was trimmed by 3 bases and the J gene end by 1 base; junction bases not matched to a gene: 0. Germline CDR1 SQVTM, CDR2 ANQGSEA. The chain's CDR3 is CSVETSGNTGELFF. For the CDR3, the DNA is TGCAGCGTTGAGACTAGCGGGAACACCGGGGAGCTGTTTTTT.

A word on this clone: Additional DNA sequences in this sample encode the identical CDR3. The CDR3 is CASSLTGSGNTIYF. The CDR3 DNA reads TGCGCCAGCAGCTTGACAGGTTCAGGAAACACCATATATTTT. The chain employs TRBV5-1 and TRBJ1-3, with TRBD1 as a possible D gene (5 bases). Germline CDR1 and CDR2: SGHRS and YFSETQ. V gave up 1 base and J gave up 4 bases, with 9 bases separating them. The CDR3 consists of 14 residues.

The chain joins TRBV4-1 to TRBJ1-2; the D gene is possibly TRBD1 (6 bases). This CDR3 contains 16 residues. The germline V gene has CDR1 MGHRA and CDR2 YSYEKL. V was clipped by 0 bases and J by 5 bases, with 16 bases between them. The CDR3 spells CASSQDVGRGLYGYTF. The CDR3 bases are TGCGCCAGCAGCCAAGATGTGGGCAGGGGCCTGTATGGCTACACCTTC.

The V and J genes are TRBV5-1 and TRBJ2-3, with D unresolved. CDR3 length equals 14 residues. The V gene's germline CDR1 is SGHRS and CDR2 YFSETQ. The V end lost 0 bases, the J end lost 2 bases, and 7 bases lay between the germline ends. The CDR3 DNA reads TGCGCCAGCAGCTTGGTTCAGGCCACAGATACGCAGTATTTT. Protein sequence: CASSLVQATDTQYF.

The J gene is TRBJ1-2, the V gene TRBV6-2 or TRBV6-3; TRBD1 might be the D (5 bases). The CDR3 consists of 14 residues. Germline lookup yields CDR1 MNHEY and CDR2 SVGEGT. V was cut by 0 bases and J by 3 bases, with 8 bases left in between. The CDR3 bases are TGTGCCAGCAGTTACTCTGGCAGGGACTATGGCTACACCTTC. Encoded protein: CASSYSGRDYGYTF.